This T cell receptor (beta chain) was obtained from a study of T-cell reconstitution after alpha-beta-depleted transplantation in children. J was trimmed by 10 bases and V by 6 bases; bases with no gene match: 8. This CDR3 has 13 residues. Germline CDR1 reads MNHEY; CDR2 reads SVGAGI. Preparing the TCRbeta library involved the use of unique molecular identifiers. TCRdb processed the PCR reads anew with MiXCR; each CDR3 protein has one entry. Of 500,000 or so distinct CDR3 sequences detected, around a third appear once; the ten largest clones hold approximately 2.3%. Sequencing was performed on PBMCs from the stem cell graft donor, taken from the stem cell graft. J is TRBJ2-1 and V is TRBV6-5; 8 nucleotides align to TRBD2. This clonotype originated in a human donor who donated a stem cell graft to a child with aplastic anemia. The CDR3 here is CASSLAGLGEQFF. The CDR3, as DNA: TGTGCCAGCAGCCTAGCGGGCCTTGGGGAGCAGTTCTTC.